One sample yielded the 5 T cell receptor beta chains listed below, sequenced in a study of shared T cell receptors in the human thymus. Clones were sequenced by immunoSEQ multiplex PCR, and TCRdb holds only the in-frame ones, with some missing. The sample has hundreds of thousands of clones, around 87% seen once. These data also formed part of another study, on human thymus T cells.

Sequencing was performed on thymocytes. All receptors derive from a boy in the first two years of life with a congenital heart defect.

As to this clone: Relative to the germline gene, one junction end is altered; a read error may explain this. The identical CDR3 is also encoded by other nucleotide sequences in the sample. This rearrangement joins TRBV5-1 to TRBJ1-6; 9 nucleotides line up with TRBD1. Germline CDR1 and CDR2: SGHRS and YFSETQ. This CDR3 contains 16 residues. The CDR3 loop is CASSLEQGADNSPLHF. The CDR3 DNA reads as TGCGCCAGCAGCTTGGAACAGGGGGCCGATAATTCCCCCCTCCACTTT. Full variable domain (rest looked up from reference TRBV5-1 and TRBJ1-6): KAGVTQTPRYLIKTRGQQVTLSCSPISGHRSVSWYQQTPGQGLQFLFEYFSETQRNKGNFPGRFSGRQFSNSRSEMNVSTLELGDSALYLCASSLEQGADNSPLHFGNGTRLTVT.

The chain uses TRBV18 and TRBJ1-6; D is ambiguous. From germline, CDR1 is KGHSH and CDR2 LQKENI. V gave up 6 bases and J gave up 6 bases, with 15 bases separating them. CDR3 length: 15 residues. Here the CDR3 reads CASSSWAGLNSPLHF. The DNA for the CDR3 is TGTGCCAGCTCCTCATGGGCAGGCCTTAATTCACCCCTCCACTTT.

This chain uses TRBV9 with TRBJ2-5; no clear D. Trimming shortened V by 3 bases and J by 0 bases, and 12 bases separated the two germline ends. The CDR3 runs to 15 residues. Germline V gene data show CDR1 as SGDLS and CDR2 as YYNGEE. The CDR3 reads CASSAGAFDQETQYF. In DNA form, the CDR3 reads TGTGCCAGCAGCGCTGGAGCCTTTGACCAAGAGACCCAGTACTTC. The full variable domain, with the rest looked up from reference TRBV9 and TRBJ2-5, is DSGVTQTPKHLITATGQRVTLRCSPRSGDLSVYWYQQSLDQGLQFLIQYYNGEERAKGNILERFSAQQFPDLHSELNLSSLELGDSALYFCASSAGAFDQETQYFGPGTRLLVL.

As regards this clone: At one end, the junction sequence differs from germline, possibly due to a read error. The same CDR3 is also encoded by other DNA sequences in this sample. V gene TRBV2 combines with J gene TRBJ1-2; 11 bases are shared with TRBD1. CDR3 length: 16 amino acids. Germline CDR1 reads SNHLY; CDR2 reads FYNNEI. The CDR3 DNA is TGTGCCAGCAGCGAAGGAAGGACAGGGGGCAAATATGGCTACACCTTC. Encoded protein: CASSEGRTGGKYGYTF.

CDR3 DNA sequence: TGTGCCAGCAGCGTAGAGGAGGGACAGCTTGTCCATGGCTACACCTTC. Its translation is CASSVEEGQLVHGYTF. The V call is TRBV7-9, the J call TRBJ1-2; 7 nucleotides agree with TRBD1. The CDR3 contains 16 residues. The V gene end was trimmed by 5 bases and the J gene end by 6 bases; junction bases not matched to a gene: 15. Germline CDR1 and CDR2: SEHNR and FQNEAQ (reference sequence).